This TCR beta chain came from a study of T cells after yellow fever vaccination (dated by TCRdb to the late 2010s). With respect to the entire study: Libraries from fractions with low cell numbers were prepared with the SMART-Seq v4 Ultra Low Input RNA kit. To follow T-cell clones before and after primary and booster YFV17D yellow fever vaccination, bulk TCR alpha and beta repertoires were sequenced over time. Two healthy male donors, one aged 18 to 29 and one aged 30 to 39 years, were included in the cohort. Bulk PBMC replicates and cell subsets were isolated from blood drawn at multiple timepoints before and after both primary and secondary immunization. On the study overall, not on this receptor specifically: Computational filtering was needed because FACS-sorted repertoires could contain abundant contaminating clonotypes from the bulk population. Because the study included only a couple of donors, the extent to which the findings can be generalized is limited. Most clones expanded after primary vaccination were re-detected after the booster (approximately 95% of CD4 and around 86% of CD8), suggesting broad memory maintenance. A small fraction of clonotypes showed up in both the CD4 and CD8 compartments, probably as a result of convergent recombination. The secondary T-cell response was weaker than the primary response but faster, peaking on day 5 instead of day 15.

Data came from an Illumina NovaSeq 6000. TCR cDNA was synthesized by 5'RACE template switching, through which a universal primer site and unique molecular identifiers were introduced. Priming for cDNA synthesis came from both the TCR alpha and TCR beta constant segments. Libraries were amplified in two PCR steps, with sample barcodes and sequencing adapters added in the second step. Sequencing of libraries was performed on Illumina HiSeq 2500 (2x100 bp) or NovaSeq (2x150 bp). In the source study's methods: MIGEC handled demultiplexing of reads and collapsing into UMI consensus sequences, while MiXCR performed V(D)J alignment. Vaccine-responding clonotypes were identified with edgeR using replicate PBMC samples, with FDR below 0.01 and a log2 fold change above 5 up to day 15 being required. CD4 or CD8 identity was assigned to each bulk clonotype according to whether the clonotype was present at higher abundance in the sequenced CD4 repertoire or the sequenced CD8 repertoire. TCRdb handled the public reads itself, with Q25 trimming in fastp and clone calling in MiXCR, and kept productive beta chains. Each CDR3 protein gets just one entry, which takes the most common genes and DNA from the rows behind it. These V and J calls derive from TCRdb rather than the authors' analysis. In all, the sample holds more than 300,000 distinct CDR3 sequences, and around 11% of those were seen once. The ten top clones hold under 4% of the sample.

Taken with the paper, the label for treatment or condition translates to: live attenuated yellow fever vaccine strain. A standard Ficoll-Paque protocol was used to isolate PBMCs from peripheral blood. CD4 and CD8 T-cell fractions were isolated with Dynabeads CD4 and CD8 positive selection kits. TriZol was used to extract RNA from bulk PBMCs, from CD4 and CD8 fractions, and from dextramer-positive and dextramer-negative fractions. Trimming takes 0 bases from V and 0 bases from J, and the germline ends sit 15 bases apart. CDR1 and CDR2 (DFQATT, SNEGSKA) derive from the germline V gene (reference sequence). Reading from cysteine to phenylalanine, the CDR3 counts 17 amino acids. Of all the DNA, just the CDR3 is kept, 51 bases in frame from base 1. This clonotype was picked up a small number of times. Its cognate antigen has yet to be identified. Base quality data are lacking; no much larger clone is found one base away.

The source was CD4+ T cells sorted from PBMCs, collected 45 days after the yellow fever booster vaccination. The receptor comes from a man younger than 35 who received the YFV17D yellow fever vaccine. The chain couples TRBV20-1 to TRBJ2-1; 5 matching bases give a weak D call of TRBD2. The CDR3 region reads CSARDAGGQASYNEQFF. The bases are TGCAGTGCTAGAGATGCGGGCGGGCAGGCCTCCTACAATGAGCAGTTCTTC.